A single sample is the source of the 21 T cell receptor beta chains below, sequenced in a study of Ad26.COV2.S vaccination and SARS-CoV-2 variants. Sequencing was performed with immunoSEQ multiplex PCR; in TCRdb, only in-frame clones are kept and a portion is missing. The sample has roughly 700,000 clones; about 89% are singletons. Stated treatment: 15 to 20 received Ad26.COV2.S at low or high dose, single or two shots; a few received placebo; per-sample allocation not given. All samples were drawn on day 63, counting from the first vaccine or placebo injection. The sample here was peripheral blood, taken in a trial of Ad26.COV2.S vaccine versus placebo. Receptor source: a person aged 18-65 years who received the Ad26.COV2.S COVID-19 vaccine or a placebo.

The J gene is TRBJ2-1, the V gene TRBV30, with TRBD2 matching 9 bases. The junction had 12 bases not matched to a gene; V was cut back by 4 bases and J by 8 bases. Germline assignment: CDR1 GTSNPN and CDR2 SVGIG (reference sequence). The CDR3 totals 15 residues. The CDR3 region has the DNA TGTGCCTGGACCGAGGGATTAGCGGGAGTTGATGAGCAGTTCTTC. Protein sequence: CAWTEGLAGVDEQFF.

Only a few counts were recorded for this clone. The sample holds other DNA sequences that translate to the same CDR3. The chain uses TRBV5-1 and TRBJ2-7; D unclear. CDR1 and CDR2 from the germline V gene are SGHRS and YFSETQ. This CDR3 region has 13 residues. With 0 bases removed from V and 3 bases from J, the gap between germline ends came to 7 bases. The CDR3 sequence: CASSLADGYEQYF. The CDR3 nucleotides read TGCGCCAGCAGCTTGGCCGACGGCTACGAGCAGTACTTC.

The J gene is TRBJ1-5, the V gene TRBV5-1; the D is unclear. CDR1 is SGHRS, CDR2 YFSETQ, per germline. The V gene lost 0 bases and the J gene lost 5 bases, with 9 bases spanning the gap. The CDR3 runs to 14 residues. The CDR3 nucleotides read TGCGCCAGCAGCTTGGATTTGGGGTATCAGCCCCAGCATTTT. It encodes CASSLDLGYQPQHF.

CDR3 in DNA: TGTGCCAGCAGTTACTCCCAGGGACCGGATAATTCACCCCTCCACTTT. Residues: CASSYSQGPDNSPLHF. The V gene is TRBV6-5, the J gene TRBJ1-6; perhaps TRBD1 as D (5 bases). Trimming removed 0 bases at V and 5 bases at J, with 11 bases between. The CDR3 totals 16 residues. Germline V gives CDR1 MNHEY, CDR2 SVGAGI.

CDR3 DNA: TGTGCCAGCAGTTTGTATGGCTACACCTTC. Its translation is CASSLYGYTF. The genes are TRBV27 and TRBJ1-2, with D unresolved. The CDR3 runs 10 residues. Germline V gene lookup returns CDR1 MNHEY and CDR2 SMNVEV (reference sequence). V lost 3 bases and J lost 5, with 1 base in between.

Comment on this clone: Other DNA variants within this sample encode the same CDR3. V usage is TRBV30 and J usage is TRBJ2-7; D perhaps matches TRBD1 (6 bases). The CDR3 extends over 13 amino acids. CDR1 and CDR2 (germline): GTSNPN, SVGIG (reference sequence). V lost 0 bases and J 2 bases, leaving 8 bases between the germline ends. The CDR3 spells CAWSVGTPYEQYF. The CDR3 coding sequence is TGTGCCTGGAGTGTAGGGACACCCTACGAGCAGTACTTC.

The genes are TRBV13 and TRBJ2-4; 13 bases fit TRBD2. Germline CDR1 PRHDT, CDR2 FYEKMQ (reference sequence). V was pared by 0 bases and J by 7 bases, with 0 bases of the junction left unmatched. This CDR3 has 15 residues. CDR3 sequence reads: CASSLGLAGGNIQYF. The CDR3 bases are TGTGCCAGCAGCTTAGGACTAGCGGGAGGGAACATTCAGTACTTC.

CDR3 in amino acids: CASSLDLRGTEAFF. CDR3 coding DNA: TGTGCCAGCAGCTTAGATCTGAGGGGGACTGAAGCTTTCTTT. This sequence joins TRBV11-2 and TRBJ1-1, with D possibly TRBD1 on 6 matching bases. V lost 0 bases and J 5 bases, leaving 10 bases between the germline ends. In germline, CDR1 is SGHAT, CDR2 FQNNGV. This CDR3 spans 14 amino acids.

The chain combines TRBV11-2 with TRBJ2-5; 9 bases align to TRBD2. J lost 2 bases, V lost 0 bases, and 4 bases had no gene match. The CDR3 is made up of 16 amino acids. Germline lookup yields CDR1 SGHAT and CDR2 FQNNGV. The CDR3 region is CASSLDAGGFQETQYF. CDR3 DNA sequence: TGTGCCAGCAGCTTAGACGCGGGGGGGTTTCAAGAGACCCAGTACTTC.

This clone was detected only once. This chain connects TRBV6-5 to TRBJ2-5; 7 bases agree with TRBD1. The CDR3 contains 15 residues. V was clipped by 4 bases and J by 4 bases; unmatched bases: 9. The V gene's germline CDR1 is MNHEY and CDR2 SVGAGI. Here the CDR3 DNA reads TGTGCCAGCAGTTCTCAGGGGACAGCAGGAGAGACCCAGTACTTC. Encoded protein: CASSSQGTAGETQYF.

This CDR3 reads CASSVGGIDRGPDGYTF. CDR3 sequence (DNA): TGTGCCAGCAGCGTAGGGGGGATCGACAGGGGTCCGGATGGCTACACCTTC. V and J are TRBV9 and TRBJ1-2; the match to TRBD1 covers 8 bases. This CDR3 has 17 residues. Trimming cost V 0 bases and J 6 bases; bases outside gene matches: 13. CDR1 and CDR2 from the germline V gene are SGDLS and YYNGEE. Looking up the rest from reference TRBV9 and TRBJ1-2 gives the full variable domain: DSGVTQTPKHLITATGQRVTLRCSPRSGDLSVYWYQQSLDQGLQFLIQYYNGEERAKGNILERFSAQQFPDLHSELNLSSLELGDSALYFCASSVGGIDRGPDGYTFGSGTRLTVV.

The V call is TRBV7-2, the J call TRBJ2-5; a possible D gene is TRBD1 (8 bases). V dropped 8 bases and J dropped 5 bases, with 18 bases sitting between them. The germline gives CDR1 SGHTA, CDR2 FQGNSA. This CDR3 has 14 amino acids. The CDR3 DNA is TGTGCCAGCTGCGGACAGGGAGGGTCGGAGACCCAGTACTTC. Residues: CASCGQGGSETQYF.

This clone was observed a few times. The V call is TRBV2, the J call TRBJ2-2, with D tentatively TRBD1 (5 bases). The CDR3 contains 15 residues. Trimming cost V 7 bases and J 5 bases, with 17 bases left between them. Germline CDR1 and CDR2: SNHLY and FYNNEI. The CDR3 DNA sequence: TGTGCCAGCACCAATCTTTTCAGGGTAACCGGGGAGCTGTTTTTT. Amino acids: CASTNLFRVTGELFF.

V usage is TRBV7-3 and J usage is TRBJ2-7, with D perhaps matching TRBD1 (6 bases). The V end lost 1 base, the J end lost 2 bases, and 9 bases lay between the germline ends. This CDR3 is built from 14 residues. The germline gives CDR1 SGHTA, CDR2 FQGTGA. This CDR3 is CASSLSGGPYEQYF. The DNA of the CDR3 is TGTGCCAGCAGCTTAAGTGGGGGCCCCTACGAGCAGTACTTC.

This sequence joins TRBV5-8 and TRBJ2-7; TRBD1 aligns across 7 bases. With 0 bases clipped from V and 3 bases from J, the junction kept 12 bases outside the gene matches. This CDR3 has 17 amino acids. Germline V gene sequence: CDR1 SGHTS, CDR2 YDEGEE. The CDR3 here is CASSLAIPTGRNYEQYF. The CDR3 bases are TGTGCCAGCAGCTTGGCCATTCCGACAGGGCGAAACTACGAGCAGTACTTC.

V and J are TRBV2 and TRBJ2-2; a weak D match, TRBD2 (6 bases). Germline-derived CDR1 and CDR2 are SNHLY and FYNNEI. Between the trimmed V and J ends, which lost 5 bases and 6 bases, there was a span of 16 bases. The CDR3 covers 15 residues. CDR3 amino acids: CASSLGTPSAGELFF. The CDR3 DNA sequence: TGTGCCAGCAGTCTCGGGACTCCGAGTGCCGGGGAGCTGTTTTTT.

This chain connects TRBV18 to TRBJ1-1, with D maybe TRBD1 (5 bases). Per the germline V gene, CDR1 is KGHSH and CDR2 is LQKENI. V was shortened by 6 bases and J by 0 bases, with 8 bases between the two germline ends. CDR3 length: 13 amino acids. The CDR3 region is CASSGDLNTEAFF. The CDR3 DNA sequence: TGTGCCAGCTCTGGGGACTTGAACACTGAAGCTTTCTTT.

V gene TRBV6-5 combines with J gene TRBJ1-3; the D gene is possibly TRBD1 (5 bases). CDR3 length: 13 residues. V dropped 6 bases and J dropped 1 base, with 7 bases sitting between them. The V gene's germline CDR1 is MNHEY and CDR2 SVGAGI. The CDR3: CASRTGSGNTIYF. The CDR3 nucleotides read TGTGCCAGCAGAACAGGTTCTGGAAACACCATATATTTT.

The chain uses TRBV30 and TRBJ1-3, with D uncertain. V gave up 4 bases and J gave up 7 bases, with 14 bases separating them. This CDR3 has 13 amino acids. CDR1 is GTSNPN and CDR2 is SVGIG in the germline V gene (reference sequence). The CDR3 nucleotides are TGTGCCTGGAATCGGGAAGAACGGAACACCATATATTTT. Its translation is CAWNREERNTIYF.

V is TRBV10-3 and J is TRBJ2-7; D perhaps matches TRBD2 (6 bases). Looked up from germline, CDR1 is ENHRY and CDR2 is SYGVKD. With 9 bases removed from V and 0 bases from J, the gap between germline ends came to 15 bases. The CDR3 length is 14 residues. CDR3: CAIASGLDSYEQYF. CDR3 sequence (DNA): TGTGCCATAGCCTCGGGACTCGACTCCTACGAGCAGTACTTC.

The chain carries TRBV7-9 and TRBJ2-5; D may be TRBD1 (5 bases). Germline-derived CDR1 and CDR2 are SEHNR and FQNEAQ (reference sequence). V shed 7 bases and J shed 2 bases, with 8 bases lying between them. This CDR3 contains 12 residues. The CDR3 protein is CASNPGQETQYF. The CDR3 DNA sequence: TGTGCCAGCAATCCAGGGCAAGAGACCCAGTACTTC.